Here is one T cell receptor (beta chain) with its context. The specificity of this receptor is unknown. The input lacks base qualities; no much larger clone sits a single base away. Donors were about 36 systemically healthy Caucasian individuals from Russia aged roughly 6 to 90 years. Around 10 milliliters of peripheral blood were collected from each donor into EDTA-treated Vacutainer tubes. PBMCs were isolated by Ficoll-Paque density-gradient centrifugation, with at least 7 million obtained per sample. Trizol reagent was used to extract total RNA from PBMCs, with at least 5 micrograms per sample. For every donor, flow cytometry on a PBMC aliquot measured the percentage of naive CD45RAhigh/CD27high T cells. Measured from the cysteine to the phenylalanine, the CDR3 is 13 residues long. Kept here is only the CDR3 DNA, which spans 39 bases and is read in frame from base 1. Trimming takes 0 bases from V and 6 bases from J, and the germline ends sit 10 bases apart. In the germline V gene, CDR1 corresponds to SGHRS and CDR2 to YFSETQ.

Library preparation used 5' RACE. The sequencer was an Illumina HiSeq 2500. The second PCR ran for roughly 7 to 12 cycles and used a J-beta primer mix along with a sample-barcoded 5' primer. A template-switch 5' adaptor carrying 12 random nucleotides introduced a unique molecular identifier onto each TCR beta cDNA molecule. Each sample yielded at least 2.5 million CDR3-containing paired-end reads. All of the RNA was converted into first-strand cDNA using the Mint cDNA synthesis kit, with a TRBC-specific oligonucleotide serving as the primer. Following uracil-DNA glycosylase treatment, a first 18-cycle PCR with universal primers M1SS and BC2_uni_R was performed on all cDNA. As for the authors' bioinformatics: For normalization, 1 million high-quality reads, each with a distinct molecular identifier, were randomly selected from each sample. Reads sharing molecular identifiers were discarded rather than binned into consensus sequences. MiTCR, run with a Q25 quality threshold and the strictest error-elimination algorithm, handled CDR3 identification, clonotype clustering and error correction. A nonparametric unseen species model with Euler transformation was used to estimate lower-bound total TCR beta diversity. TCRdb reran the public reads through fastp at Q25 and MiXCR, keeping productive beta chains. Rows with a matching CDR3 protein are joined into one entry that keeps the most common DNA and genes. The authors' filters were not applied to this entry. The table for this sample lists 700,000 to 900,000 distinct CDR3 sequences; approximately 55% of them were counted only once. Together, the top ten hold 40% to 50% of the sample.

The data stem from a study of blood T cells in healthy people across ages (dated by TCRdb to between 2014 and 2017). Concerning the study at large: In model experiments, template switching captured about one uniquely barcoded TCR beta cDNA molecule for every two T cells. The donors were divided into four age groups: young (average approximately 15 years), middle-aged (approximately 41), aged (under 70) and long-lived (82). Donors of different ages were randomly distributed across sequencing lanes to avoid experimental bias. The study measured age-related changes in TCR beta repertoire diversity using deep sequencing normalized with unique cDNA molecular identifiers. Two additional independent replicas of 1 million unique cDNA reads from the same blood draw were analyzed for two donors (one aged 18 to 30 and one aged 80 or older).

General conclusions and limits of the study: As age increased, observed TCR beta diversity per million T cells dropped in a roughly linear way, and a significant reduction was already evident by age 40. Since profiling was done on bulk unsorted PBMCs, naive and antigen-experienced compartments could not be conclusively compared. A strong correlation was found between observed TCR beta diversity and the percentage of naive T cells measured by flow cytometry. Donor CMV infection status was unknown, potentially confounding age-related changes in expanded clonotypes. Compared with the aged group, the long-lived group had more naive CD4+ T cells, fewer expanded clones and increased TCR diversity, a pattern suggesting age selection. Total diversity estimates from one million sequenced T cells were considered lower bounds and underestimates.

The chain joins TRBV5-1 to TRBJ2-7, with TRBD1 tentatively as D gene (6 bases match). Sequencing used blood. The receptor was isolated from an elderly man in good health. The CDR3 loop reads CASSLAGVFEQYF. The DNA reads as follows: TGCGCCAGCAGCTTGGCAGGGGTCTTCGAGCAGTACTTC.